These 7 T cell receptor beta chains were all obtained from the same sample, sequenced in a study of blood T cell repertoires in COVID-19. Clones were sequenced by immunoSEQ multiplex PCR, and TCRdb holds only the in-frame ones, with some missing. The sample shows roughly 100,000 clones, around nine tenths of them seen only once. The sample was peripheral blood. These receptors all stem from a woman in her seventies with acute or convalescent COVID-19.

This chain uses TRBV20-1 with TRBJ1-2; 7 bases fit TRBD1. The ends lost 3 bases at V and 8 bases at J; junction bases unmatched: 12. Looked up from germline, CDR1 is DFQATT and CDR2 is SNEGSKA (reference sequence). There are 14 residues in the CDR3. CDR3: CSASPPPGGLGYTF. As DNA, the CDR3 is TGCAGTGCTAGTCCCCCGCCAGGGGGTTTAGGCTACACCTTC.

J is TRBJ2-5 and V is TRBV12-3 or TRBV12-4; possible D gene TRBD1, 6 bases. V gave up 8 bases and J gave up 5 bases, with 15 bases separating them. The CDR3 length is 13 residues. DNA of the CDR3: TGTGCCAGCTCCCGACAGGATGAGGAGACCCAGTACTTC. It specifies CASSRQDEETQYF.

The chain uses TRBV18 and TRBJ2-1; 9 positions match TRBD1. The ends lost 2 bases at V and 9 bases at J; junction bases unmatched: 5. Germline CDR1 reads KGHSH; CDR2 reads LQKENI. The CDR3 sequence is 14 residues long. The CDR3: CASSPGQGFIEQFF. The CDR3 nucleotides are TGTGCCAGCTCACCAGGACAGGGGTTTATTGAGCAGTTCTTC.

On this clone: At one end, the junction sequence differs from germline, possibly due to a read error. The chain recombines TRBV11-2 with TRBJ2-1; D not resolved. The CDR3 is made up of 12 amino acids. Germline V gene lookup returns CDR1 SGHAT and CDR2 FQNNGV. CDR3 sequence (DNA): TGTGCCAGCAGCCCCTCCGACAATGAGCAGTTCTTC. It yields the protein CASSPSDNEQFF.

The CDR3: CASSEVGHANQPQHF. For the CDR3, the DNA is TGTGCCAGCAGTGAAGTCGGACATGCCAATCAGCCCCAGCATTTT. This chain joins TRBV6-1 and TRBJ1-5; perhaps TRBD1 as D (5 bases). Per the germline V gene, CDR1 is MNHNS and CDR2 is SASEGT. This CDR3 has 15 residues. V lost 1 base and J lost 3, with 10 bases in between.

The CDR3 region has the DNA TGTGCCAGTAGTCCCGGACTAGCGGGAGAGACCCAGTACTTC. Protein: CASSPGLAGETQYF. J is TRBJ2-5 and V is TRBV19; 11 bases fit TRBD2. CDR1 LNHDA and CDR2 SQIVND come from the germline V gene (reference sequence). J gave up 4 bases and V 5 bases, and 3 bases lay outside the gene matches. This CDR3 region has 14 residues.

The rearrangement uses TRBV20-1 and TRBJ2-1; possibly TRBD2 for D (5 bases). There are 12 residues in the CDR3. The V end lost 3 bases, the J end lost 8 bases, and 11 bases lay between the germline ends. Per the germline V gene, CDR1 is DFQATT and CDR2 is SNEGSKA (reference sequence). As DNA, the CDR3 is TGCAGTGCTAGTAGAGGGTACGATGAGCAGTTCTTC. It is translated as CSASRGYDEQFF.